One T cell receptor (beta chain) is described in this entry. Clones were sequenced by immunoSEQ multiplex PCR, and TCRdb holds only the in-frame ones, with some missing. The data contain roughly 48,000 clones, 85% to 95% of them singletons. Between the trimmed V and J ends, which lost 6 bases and 1 base, there was a span of 19 bases. CDR3 length: 17 residues. Germline V CDR1 and CDR2: MDHEN, SYDVKM. The data originate from a study of T cell changes during pregnancy in multiple sclerosis. Sequencing was performed on CD4+ T cells from peripheral blood mononuclear cells, taken in the second trimester of pregnancy. This chain links TRBV28 with TRBJ1-3, with D possibly matching TRBD1 (6 bases). The TCR was taken from a female donor in good health, enrolled as a control in a pregnancy study. The CDR3 protein is CASRLPGGGASGNTIYF. The CDR3 DNA is TGTGCCAGCAGGCTTCCTGGGGGGGGCGCATCTGGAAACACCATATATTTT.